The clone carrying this T cell receptor (beta chain) has only a few counts. Its cognate antigen is unknown. The data originate from a study of tumor-infiltrating lymphocytes in primary liver carcinoma. Study at large: Measuring about 4 to 10 cm across, the tumors were staged as T1-T3 N0M0. Yields of productive TCRbeta reads ranged from roughly 3.5 to 7.5 million per sample and were similar across tissue types.

Making TCR beta cDNA involved approximately 0.5 ug total RNA and a constant-region primer. Libraries covering TCR beta were generated through three nested multiplex PCR rounds (using a slightly modified ARM-PCR). TRBV1-TRBV30 forward primers paired with a C-beta reverse primer were used in the first two PCR rounds, which ran approximately 11 cycles each. TCRdb reprocessed the multiplex PCR reads via MiXCR and lists one record per CDR3 protein. The sample includes about 180,000 distinct CDR3 sequences, over 45% of them seen just once. Out of unsorted whole blood came the blood RNA, and germline DNA was extracted as well. This CDR3 contains 13 residues. The trim removed 8 bases at V and 6 bases at J, leaving 5 bases unmatched. Germline V gene sequence: CDR1 MNHNY, CDR2 SVGAGI (reference sequence). Study results and caveats: Compared with tumor region pairs, tumor-adjacent and tumor-blood pairs overlapped less. Top-250-clone fractions were significantly higher in tumors than in blood (p = 0.039).

The sample was peripheral blood. This receptor was obtained from a man aged 40-55 years with primary liver carcinoma and hepatitis B virus infection. The chain carries TRBV6-6 and TRBJ1-5; 9 positions agree with TRBD1. This chain's CDR3 is CASRGQGRQPQHF. DNA for the CDR3: TGTGCCAGCCGGGGACAGGGACGTCAGCCCCAGCATTTT.